The 32 T cell receptor beta chains below come from one sample, sequenced in a study of CD8+ T cells in alopecia areata. Following RNA extraction, reverse transcription yielded cDNA that acted as the sequencing template. The method was immunoSEQ multiplex PCR; TCRdb's version includes in-frame clones alone and lacks a portion of them. The sample yields roughly 180,000 clones, about 63% seen once. Specimen: CD4+ T cells sorted from blood, collected at week 0. The receptors stem from a human donor with alopecia areata.

This rearrangement joins TRBV2 to TRBJ1-2; a weak D match, TRBD1 (5 bases). Trimming shortened V by 2 bases and J by 6 bases, and 7 bases separated the two germline ends. The CDR3 runs 12 residues. Germline lookup yields CDR1 SNHLY and CDR2 FYNNEI. CDR3 sequence: CASSEIGDGYTF. For the CDR3, the DNA is TGTGCCAGCAGTGAAATAGGGGATGGCTACACCTTC.

This clone was seen repeatedly, ten times or more. The J gene is TRBJ1-2, the V gene TRBV29-1, with D maybe TRBD1 (5 bases). The CDR3 runs 11 residues. V was shortened by 7 bases and J by 1 base, with 7 bases between the two germline ends. In germline, CDR1 is SQVTM, CDR2 ANQGSEA. The CDR3 sequence: CSATVNYGYTF. The CDR3, as DNA: TGCAGCGCGACAGTTAACTATGGCTACACCTTC.

This chain links TRBV9 with TRBJ1-1; a weak D match, TRBD1 (6 bases). Trimming removed 0 bases at V and 7 bases at J, with 16 bases between. The CDR3 consists of 15 residues. Germline V gives CDR1 SGDLS, CDR2 YYNGEE. This CDR3 reads CASSVEGMGALEAFF. The CDR3 DNA reads as TGTGCCAGCAGCGTAGAGGGGATGGGGGCGCTTGAAGCTTTCTTT. The full variable domain, with the rest looked up from reference TRBV9 and TRBJ1-1, is DSGVTQTPKHLITATGQRVTLRCSPRSGDLSVYWYQQSLDQGLQFLIQYYNGEERAKGNILERFSAQQFPDLHSELNLSSLELGDSALYFCASSVEGMGALEAFFGQGTRLTVV.

The rearrangement links TRBV11-2 to TRBJ2-3, with TRBD2 as a possible D gene (6 bases). V lost 1 base and J lost 6, with 11 bases in between. From germline, CDR1 is SGHAT and CDR2 FQNNGV. The CDR3 runs 14 residues. The CDR3 DNA reads as TGTGCCAGCAGCTTAGGACTAGTCGGGGATACGCAGTATTTT. Its protein is CASSLGLVGDTQYF.

The rearrangement uses TRBV5-7 and TRBJ2-2, with 14 bases lining up with TRBD2. TRBV5-7 counts as an open reading frame of uncertain function. The CDR3 runs to 18 residues. V lost 4 bases to trimming and J lost 3 bases; unmatched junction nucleotides: 8. The CDR3 DNA sequence: TGTGCCAGCAGCGCCGGGACTAGCGGGGGCCAAGACACCGGGGAGCTGTTTTTT. It is translated as CASSAGTSGGQDTGELFF.

The CDR3 is CASSVGQNYGYTF. The CDR3 DNA is TGTGCCAGCAGCGTGGGACAGAACTATGGCTACACCTTC. The V call is TRBV11-3, the J call TRBJ1-2; 7 bases match TRBD1. From germline, CDR1 is SGHNT and CDR2 YENEEA. The CDR3 length is 13 residues. The V gene end was trimmed by 5 bases and the J gene end by 2 bases; junction bases not matched to a gene: 2.

This clone was counted a few times. The chain uses TRBV4-3 and TRBJ1-4, with 8 bases that match TRBD1. Per the germline V gene, CDR1 is LGHNA and CDR2 is YSLEER. CDR3 length: 15 residues. The ends lost 0 bases at V and 7 bases at J; junction bases unmatched: 4. The CDR3 is CASSQDSQGAEKLFF. As DNA, the CDR3 is TGCGCCAGCAGCCAAGATTCCCAGGGGGCTGAAAAACTGTTTTTT.

The V and J genes are TRBV14 and TRBJ2-2; D is undetermined. Trimming removed 2 bases from V and 2 bases from J, with 9 bases in between. The CDR3 runs 15 residues. Germline V gene sequence: CDR1 SGHDN, CDR2 FVKESK. The DNA for the CDR3 is TGTGCCAGCAGCCAATTTGATTTTAACACCGGGGAGCTGTTTTTT. It codes for CASSQFDFNTGELFF.

This clone was counted a few times. The chain employs TRBV19 and TRBJ1-1, with 9 nucleotides matching TRBD1. CDR1 and CDR2 from the germline V gene are LNHDA and SQIVND (reference sequence). V was clipped by 6 bases and J by 4 bases; unmatched bases: 9. The CDR3 consists of 15 residues. Here the CDR3 reads CASRHLGQGSTEAFF. The DNA for the CDR3 is TGTGCCAGTAGGCATCTCGGACAGGGGTCCACTGAAGCTTTCTTT.

On this clone: In the same sample, other DNA sequences code for this CDR3. The chain has TRBV9 and TRBJ1-2, with 7 bases fitting TRBD1. The V segment lost 0 bases and the J segment 8 bases; nucleotides outside the gene matches: 4. The germline V gene encodes CDR1 SGDLS and CDR2 YYNGEE. The CDR3 covers 13 residues. This CDR3 reads CASSVEGARGYTF. The CDR3 coding sequence is TGTGCCAGCAGCGTAGAGGGGGCTCGAGGCTACACCTTC.

V gene TRBV6-5 combines with J gene TRBJ1-5, with 8 bases aligning to TRBD1. The CDR3 runs 15 residues. After removal of 6 bases from V and 2 bases from J, the junction contained 6 bases not matched to a gene. CDR1 MNHEY and CDR2 SVGAGI come from the germline V gene. The CDR3 DNA follows: TGTGCCAGCAGACAAGACAGGGGCGGCAATCAGCCCCAGCATTTT. Translating it yields CASRQDRGGNQPQHF.

This clone was seen a handful of times. The sample has other DNA sequences that encode this CDR3 too. The rearrangement uses TRBV30 and TRBJ1-5; D gene uncertain. The V gene lost 2 bases and the J gene lost 4 bases, with 6 bases spanning the gap. The CDR3 totals 12 residues. CDR1 and CDR2 (germline): GTSNPN, SVGIG (reference sequence). The DNA for the CDR3 is TGTGCCTGGAGTAGGAGTAATCAGCCCCAGCATTTT. Translation: CAWSRSNQPQHF. Together with reference TRBV30 and TRBJ1-5, the CDR3 gives the full variable domain: SQTIHQWPATLVQPVGSPLSLECTVEGTSNPNLYWYRQAAGRGLQLLFYSVGIGQISSEVPQNLSASRPQDRQFILSSKKLLLSDSGFYLCAWSRSNQPQHFGDGTRLSIL.

This clone was seen a handful of times. The chain recombines TRBV7-2 with TRBJ1-2; D not certain. This CDR3 region has 14 residues. V was shortened by 1 base and J by 4 bases, with 10 bases between the two germline ends. Germline CDR1 and CDR2: SGHTA and FQGNSA. In nucleotides, the CDR3 is TGTGCCAGCAGCTTAGACTTGACGGCCTATGGCTACACCTTC. Protein sequence: CASSLDLTAYGYTF.

The V gene is TRBV29-1, the J gene TRBJ1-2; the D gene is possibly TRBD1 (5 bases). In germline, CDR1 is SQVTM, CDR2 ANQGSEA. The CDR3 is 14 amino acids. Trimming took off 3 bases at V and 4 bases at J, with 15 bases between the two ends. CDR3 sequence (DNA): TGCAGCGTTGAGGAACCCGGGACGGTCTATGGCTACACCTTC. Translation: CSVEEPGTVYGYTF.

This clone was seen just once. The chain is built from TRBV11-3 and TRBJ2-1, with D possibly matching TRBD2 (6 bases). Trimming pared 1 base from V and 2 bases from J, leaving 12 bases between. This CDR3 comprises 16 residues. CDR1 is SGHNT and CDR2 is YENEEA in the germline V gene. The chain's CDR3 is CASSLGAGSTYNEQFF. For the CDR3, the DNA is TGTGCCAGCAGCTTAGGGGCGGGGAGCACCTACAATGAGCAGTTCTTC.

This clone was seen a single time. The chain employs TRBV6-5 and TRBJ1-2, with a weak D call TRBD1 (5 bases). This CDR3 comprises 12 residues. Looked up from germline, CDR1 is MNHEY and CDR2 is SVGAGI. V lost 6 bases and J 8 bases, leaving 13 bases between the germline ends. CDR3 residues: CASRPEGRGYTF. The CDR3 DNA is TGTGCCAGCAGACCCGAGGGGCGCGGCTACACCTTC.

This chain joins TRBV29-1 and TRBJ2-5; the match to TRBD1 covers 7 bases. Trimming removed 7 bases from V and 5 bases from J; junction bases left unmatched: 10. The CDR3 length is 13 residues. Germline CDR1 and CDR2: SQVTM and ANQGSEA. This CDR3 reads CSAMPYRGETQYF. CDR3 sequence (DNA): TGCAGCGCGATGCCTTACAGGGGTGAGACCCAGTACTTC.

The gene calls are TRBV2 and TRBJ1-1; no clear D. The CDR3 runs to 14 residues. Trimming pared 5 bases from V and 1 base from J, leaving 11 bases between. Looked up from germline, CDR1 is SNHLY and CDR2 is FYNNEI. This CDR3 reads CASSYDKGNTEAFF. CDR3 nucleotide sequence: TGTGCCAGCAGTTACGACAAAGGGAACACTGAAGCTTTCTTT.

The rearrangement joins TRBV29-1 to TRBJ2-7; D perhaps matches TRBD2 (6 bases). The germline V and J ends were trimmed by 4 bases and 3 bases, with 13 bases remaining between them. This CDR3 comprises 13 residues. The germline CDR1 and CDR2 sequences are SQVTM and ANQGSEA. The CDR3 here is CSVGLSGIYEQYF. The CDR3 DNA follows: TGCAGCGTTGGCCTTAGCGGAATCTACGAGCAGTACTTC.

This clone was seen a few times. This rearrangement joins TRBV7-2 to TRBJ2-7; no firm D call. CDR1 and CDR2 from the germline V gene are SGHTA and FQGNSA. Trimming took off 0 bases at V and 0 bases at J, with 6 bases between the two ends. The CDR3 consists of 14 residues. CDR3 DNA: TGTGCCAGCAGCTTAGCCGGGCCCTCCTACGAGCAGTACTTC. Its translation: CASSLAGPSYEQYF. The full variable domain, with the rest looked up from reference TRBV7-2 and TRBJ2-7, is GAGVSQSPSNKVTEKGKDVELRCDPISGHTALYWYRQSLGQGLEFLIYFQGNSAPDKSGLPSDRFSAERTGGSVSTLTIQRTQQEDSAVYLCASSLAGPSYEQYFGPGTRLTVT.

The V call is TRBV30, the J call TRBJ1-2, with unresolved D. This CDR3 has 12 residues. Germline CDR1 GTSNPN, CDR2 SVGIG (reference sequence). Trimming pared 0 bases from V and 7 bases from J, leaving 9 bases between. CDR3 protein: CAWSVELRGYTF. DNA of the CDR3: TGTGCCTGGAGTGTAGAGTTGCGTGGCTACACCTTC.

This chain links TRBV10-3 with TRBJ2-6; D is unclear. Germline-derived CDR1 and CDR2 are ENHRY and SYGVKD. Deletions cut 10 bases from V and 0 bases from J, with 16 bases between. The CDR3 consists of 16 residues. Written as DNA, the CDR3 is TGTGCCACCAAGGACCAAGCCCGCTCTGGGGCCAACGTCCTGACTTTC. It encodes CATKDQARSGANVLTF.

The chain employs TRBV30 and TRBJ1-6; D is ambiguous. The CDR3 extends over 12 amino acids. Per germline, CDR1 GTSNPN and CDR2 SVGIG (reference sequence). With 5 bases removed from V and 6 bases from J, the gap between germline ends came to 8 bases. CDR3 bases: TGTGCCTGGGCGACCCCTAATTCACCCCTCCACTTT. Residues: CAWATPNSPLHF. Combining the CDR3 with reference TRBV30 and TRBJ1-6 gives the whole variable domain SQTIHQWPATLVQPVGSPLSLECTVEGTSNPNLYWYRQAAGRGLQLLFYSVGIGQISSEVPQNLSASRPQDRQFILSSKKLLLSDSGFYLCAWATPNSPLHFGNGTRLTVT.

This chain links TRBV15 with TRBJ2-3, with D unresolved. V was clipped by 2 bases and J by 0 bases, with 6 bases between them. The CDR3 is made up of 14 amino acids. From germline, CDR1 is LNHNV and CDR2 YYDKDF (reference sequence). The CDR3 loop reads CATSRNPSTDTQYF. The CDR3 nucleotides read TGTGCCACCAGCAGAAACCCTAGCACAGATACGCAGTATTTT.

In its sample, this clone was seen a few times. The V and J genes are TRBV27 and TRBJ2-4; D gene uncertain. The V gene lost 5 bases and the J gene lost 3 bases, with 11 bases spanning the gap. The CDR3 loop spans 14 amino acids. CDR1 MNHEY and CDR2 SMNVEV come from the germline V gene (reference sequence). CDR3 protein: CASSIGVGKNIQYF. The CDR3 bases are TGTGCCAGCAGTATTGGTGTGGGCAAAAACATTCAGTACTTC.

The genes are TRBV29-1 and TRBJ2-2; TRBD2 is a possible D gene (5 bases). V was cut by 7 bases and J by 4 bases, with 13 bases left in between. The CDR3 has 13 amino acids. The V gene's germline CDR1 is SQVTM and CDR2 ANQGSEA. CDR3 in amino acids: CSAGTGSTGELFF. Written as DNA, the CDR3 is TGCAGCGCCGGTACGGGGAGCACCGGGGAGCTGTTTTTT.

The chain uses TRBV15 and TRBJ2-5, with D perhaps TRBD1 (6 bases). Germline V gene data show CDR1 as LNHNV and CDR2 as YYDKDF (reference sequence). With 5 bases removed from V and 5 bases from J, the gap between germline ends came to 12 bases. This CDR3 contains 13 residues. For the CDR3, the DNA is TGTGCCACCAGCCTGGGGGCCTCCGAGACCCAGTACTTC. This sequence encodes CATSLGASETQYF.

This clone was observed a few times. The gene calls are TRBV11-3 and TRBJ2-1; 7 bases line up with TRBD2. Germline loops: CDR1 SGHNT, CDR2 YENEEA. There are 15 residues in the CDR3. J was trimmed by 4 bases and V by 3 bases; bases with no gene match: 6. The DNA for the CDR3 is TGTGCCAGCAGCTTCGGGACTACCGTATACAATGAGCAGTTCTTC. It encodes CASSFGTTVYNEQFF. The variable domain in full, with the rest retrieved from reference TRBV11-3 and TRBJ2-1, is EAGVVQSPRYKIIEKKQPVAFWCNPISGHNTLYWYLQNLGQGPELLIRYENEEAVDDSQLPKDRFSAERLKGVDSTLKIQPAELGDSAVYLCASSFGTTVYNEQFFGPGTRLTVL.

The sample holds a few counts of this clone. The rearrangement links TRBV5-1 to TRBJ1-2; TRBD1 aligns across 7 bases. CDR1 is SGHRS and CDR2 is YFSETQ in the germline V gene. The J segment lost 2 bases and the V segment lost 3 bases, leaving 13 bases of the junction unmatched. The CDR3 sequence is 17 residues long. The CDR3 sequence is CASSSGQTAGSNYGYTF. The CDR3 region has the DNA TGCGCCAGCAGCTCGGGACAGACCGCCGGTTCGAACTATGGCTACACCTTC.

This clone has more than one count but fewer than ten. The chain has TRBV29-1 and TRBJ2-7; a weak D match, TRBD2 (5 bases). The germline CDR1 and CDR2 sequences are SQVTM and ANQGSEA. The length of the CDR3 is 13 residues. V lost 2 bases and J 2 bases, leaving 10 bases between the germline ends. The CDR3 DNA is TGCAGCGTTGAAAGGCCGGGGACCTACGAGCAGTACTTC. Residues: CSVERPGTYEQYF.

The chain carries TRBV10-3 and TRBJ1-1; a possible D gene is TRBD1 (6 bases). The CDR3 length is 14 residues. The germline gives CDR1 ENHRY, CDR2 SYGVKD. With 2 bases removed from V and 4 bases from J, the gap between germline ends came to 11 bases. The CDR3: CAISEQGSGTEAFF. CDR3 bases: TGTGCCATCAGTGAGCAGGGGTCGGGCACTGAAGCTTTCTTT.

The V call is TRBV7-3, the J call TRBJ2-3; the D call may be TRBD1 or TRBD2 (5 bases each). The CDR3 totals 14 residues. CDR1 is SGHTA, CDR2 FQGTGA, per germline. V gave up 5 bases and J gave up 6 bases, with 15 bases separating them. CDR3: CASSPTPGRDTQYF. The CDR3 DNA sequence: TGTGCCAGCAGCCCCACCCCGGGGCGGGATACGCAGTATTTT. Using reference TRBV7-3 and TRBJ2-3 for the parts outside the CDR3, the full variable domain is GAGVSQTPSNKVTEKGKYVELRCDPISGHTALYWYRQSLGQGPEFLIYFQGTGAADDSGLPNDRFFAVRPEGSVSTLKIQRTERGDSAVYLCASSPTPGRDTQYFGPGTRLTVL.